The following is a T cell receptor beta chain sequence with its context. From germline, CDR1 is SEHNR and CDR2 FQNEAQ (reference sequence). The trim removed 5 bases at V and 3 bases at J, leaving 3 bases unmatched. This CDR3 region has 14 residues. This sample is part of a study of blood T cell repertoires in COVID-19. Study overall: PBMCs, B-cell-depleted T cells, or T cells provided the cDNA or gDNA that made up the material.

In the original workflow: Counts of nucleated cells, estimated from reference gene primer amplification, were obtained. Method: immunoSEQ multiplex PCR; TCRdb's copy keeps in-frame clones and lacks some. That table is the source of V, J and clone size, and D and trimming were worked out from the DNA. Of 180,000 or so clones listed, around 83% are singletons. The material sequenced was peripheral blood. The receptor was isolated from a woman older than 75 in a cohort sampled during active or convalescent COVID-19. This sequence joins TRBV7-9 and TRBJ2-3; 9 bases are a match to TRBD2. Written as DNA, the CDR3 is TGTGCCAGCAGCCCGACTAGCGGTACAGATACGCAGTATTTT. It yields the protein CASSPTSGTDTQYF.